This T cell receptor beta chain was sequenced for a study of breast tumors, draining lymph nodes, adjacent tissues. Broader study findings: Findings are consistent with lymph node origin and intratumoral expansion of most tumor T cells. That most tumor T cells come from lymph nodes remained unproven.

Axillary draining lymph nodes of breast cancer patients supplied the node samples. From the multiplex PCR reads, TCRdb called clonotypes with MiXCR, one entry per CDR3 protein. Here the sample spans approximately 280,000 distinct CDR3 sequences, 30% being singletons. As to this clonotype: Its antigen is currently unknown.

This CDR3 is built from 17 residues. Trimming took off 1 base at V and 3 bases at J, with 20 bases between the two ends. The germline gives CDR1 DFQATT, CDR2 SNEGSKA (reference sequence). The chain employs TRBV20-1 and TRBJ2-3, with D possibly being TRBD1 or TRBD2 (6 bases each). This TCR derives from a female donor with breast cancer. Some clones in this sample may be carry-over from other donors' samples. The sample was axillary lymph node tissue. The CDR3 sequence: CSARAAGKEGVTDTQYF. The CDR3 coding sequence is TGCAGTGCTAGAGCAGCGGGTAAAGAGGGGGTAACAGATACGCAGTATTTT.